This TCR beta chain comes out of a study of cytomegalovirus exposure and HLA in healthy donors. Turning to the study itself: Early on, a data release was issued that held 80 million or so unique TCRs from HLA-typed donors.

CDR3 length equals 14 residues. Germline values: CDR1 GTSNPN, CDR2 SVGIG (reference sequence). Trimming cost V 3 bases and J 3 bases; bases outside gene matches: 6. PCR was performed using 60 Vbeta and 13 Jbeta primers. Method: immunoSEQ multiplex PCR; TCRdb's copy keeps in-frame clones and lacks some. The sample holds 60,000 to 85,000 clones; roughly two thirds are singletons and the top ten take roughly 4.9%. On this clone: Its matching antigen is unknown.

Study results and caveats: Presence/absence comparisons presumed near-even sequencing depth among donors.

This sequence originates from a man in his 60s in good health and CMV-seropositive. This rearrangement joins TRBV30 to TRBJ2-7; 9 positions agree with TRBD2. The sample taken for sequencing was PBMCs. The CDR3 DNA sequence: TGTGCCTGGAGACCGGGACTAGCCCACTACGAGCAGTACTTC. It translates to CAWRPGLAHYEQYF. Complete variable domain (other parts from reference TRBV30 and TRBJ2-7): SQTIHQWPATLVQPVGSPLSLECTVEGTSNPNLYWYRQAAGRGLQLLFYSVGIGQISSEVPQNLSASRPQDRQFILSSKKLLLSDSGFYLCAWRPGLAHYEQYFGPGTRLTVT.